This T cell receptor (beta chain) came from a study of T-cell reconstitution after alpha-beta-depleted transplantation in children. Unique molecular identifiers were incorporated when the TCRbeta library was constructed. TCRdb re-called the PCR reads through MiXCR, storing one row per CDR3 protein. The data contain about 500,000 distinct CDR3 sequences, about 30% of them singletons. This CDR3 has 17 residues. Per germline, CDR1 SGHVS and CDR2 FQNEAQ. The J segment lost 7 bases and the V segment lost 3 bases, leaving 9 bases of the junction unmatched. Specimen: PBMCs from the stem cell graft donor, collected from the stem cell graft. The chain employs TRBV7-8 and TRBJ2-1; TRBD2 matches at 13 bases. The TCR comes from a human donor who donated a stem cell graft to a child with aplastic anemia. In DNA form, the CDR3 reads TGTGCCAGCAGCTTCCGATCTGGGACTAGCGGGATGAATGAGCAGTTCTTC. As protein: CASSFRSGTSGMNEQFF.